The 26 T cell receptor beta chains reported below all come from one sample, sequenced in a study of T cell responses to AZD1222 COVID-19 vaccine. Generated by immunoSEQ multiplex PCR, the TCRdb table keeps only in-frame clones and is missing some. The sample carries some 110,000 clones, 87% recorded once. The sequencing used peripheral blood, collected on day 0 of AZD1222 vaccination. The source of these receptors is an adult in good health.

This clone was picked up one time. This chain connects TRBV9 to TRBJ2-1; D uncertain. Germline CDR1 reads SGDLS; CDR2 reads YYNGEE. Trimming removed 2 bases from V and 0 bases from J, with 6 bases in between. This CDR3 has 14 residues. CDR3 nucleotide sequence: TGTGCCAGCAGCGTGAGCTACTCCTACAATGAGCAGTTCTTC. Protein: CASSVSYSYNEQFF.

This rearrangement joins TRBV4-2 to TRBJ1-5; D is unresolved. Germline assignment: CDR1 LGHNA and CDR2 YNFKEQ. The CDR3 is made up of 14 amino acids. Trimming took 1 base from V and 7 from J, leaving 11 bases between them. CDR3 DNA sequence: TGTGCCAGCAGCCAAGTTGGTGCACAGCAGCCCCAGCATTTT. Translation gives CASSQVGAQQPQHF.

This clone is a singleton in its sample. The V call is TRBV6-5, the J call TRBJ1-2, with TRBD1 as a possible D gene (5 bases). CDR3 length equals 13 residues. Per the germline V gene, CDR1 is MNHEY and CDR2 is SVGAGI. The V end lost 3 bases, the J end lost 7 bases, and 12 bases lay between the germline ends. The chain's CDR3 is CASSYGRAGGYTF. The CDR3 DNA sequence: TGTGCCAGCAGTTATGGCAGGGCTGGTGGCTACACCTTC.

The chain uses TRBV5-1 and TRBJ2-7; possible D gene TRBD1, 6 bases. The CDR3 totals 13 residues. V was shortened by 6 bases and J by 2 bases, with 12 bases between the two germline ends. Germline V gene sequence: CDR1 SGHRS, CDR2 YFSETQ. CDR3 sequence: CASTQGLTYEQYF. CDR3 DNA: TGCGCCAGCACCCAGGGGCTAACCTACGAGCAGTACTTC.

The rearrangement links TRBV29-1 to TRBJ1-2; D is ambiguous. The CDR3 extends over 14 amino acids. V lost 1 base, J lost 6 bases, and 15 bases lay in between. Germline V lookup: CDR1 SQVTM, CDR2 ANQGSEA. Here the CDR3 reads CSVEGGRALDGYTF. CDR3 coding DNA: TGCAGCGTTGAAGGGGGTCGAGCCCTGGATGGCTACACCTTC.

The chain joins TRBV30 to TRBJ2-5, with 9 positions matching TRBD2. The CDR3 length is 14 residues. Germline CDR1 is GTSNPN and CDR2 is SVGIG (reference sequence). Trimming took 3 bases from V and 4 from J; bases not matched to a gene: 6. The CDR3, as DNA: TGTGCCTGGAGGAGAGCGGGGGGACGAGAGACCCAGTACTTC. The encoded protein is CAWRRAGGRETQYF. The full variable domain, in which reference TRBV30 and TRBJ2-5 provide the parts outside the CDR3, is SQTIHQWPATLVQPVGSPLSLECTVEGTSNPNLYWYRQAAGRGLQLLFYSVGIGQISSEVPQNLSASRPQDRQFILSSKKLLLSDSGFYLCAWRRAGGRETQYFGPGTRLLVL.

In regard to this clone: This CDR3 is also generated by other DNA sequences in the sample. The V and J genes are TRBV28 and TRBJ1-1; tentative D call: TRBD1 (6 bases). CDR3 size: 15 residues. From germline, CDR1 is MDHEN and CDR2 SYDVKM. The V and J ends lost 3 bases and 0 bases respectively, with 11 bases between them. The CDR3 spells CASSLGGQLNTEAFF. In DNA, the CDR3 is TGTGCCAGCAGTTTGGGGGGGCAATTGAACACTGAAGCTTTCTTT.

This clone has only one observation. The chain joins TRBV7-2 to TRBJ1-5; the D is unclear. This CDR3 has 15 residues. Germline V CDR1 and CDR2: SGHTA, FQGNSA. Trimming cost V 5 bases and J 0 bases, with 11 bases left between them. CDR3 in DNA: TGTGCCAGCAGCCACCTGGGCCCTAGCAATCAGCCCCAGCATTTT. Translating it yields CASSHLGPSNQPQHF.

CDR3 in DNA: TGTGCCAGCGCCCAGGGATCCCAAGAGACCCAGTACTTC. Translation: CASAQGSQETQYF. The genes are TRBV6-5 and TRBJ2-5; perhaps TRBD1 as D (5 bases). Per germline, CDR1 MNHEY and CDR2 SVGAGI. This CDR3 region has 13 residues. Trimming shortened V by 8 bases and J by 1 base, and 11 bases separated the two germline ends.

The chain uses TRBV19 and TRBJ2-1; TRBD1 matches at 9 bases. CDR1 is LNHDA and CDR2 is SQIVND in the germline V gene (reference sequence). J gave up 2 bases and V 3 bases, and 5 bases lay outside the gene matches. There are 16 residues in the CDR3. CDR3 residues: CASSINNRGPYNEQFF. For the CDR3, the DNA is TGTGCCAGTAGTATCAACAACAGGGGGCCCTACAATGAGCAGTTCTTC.

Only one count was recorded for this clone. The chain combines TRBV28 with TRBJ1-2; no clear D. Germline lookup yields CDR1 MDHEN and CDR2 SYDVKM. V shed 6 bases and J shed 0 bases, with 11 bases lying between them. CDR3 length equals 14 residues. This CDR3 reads CASRTTATNYGYTF. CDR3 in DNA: TGTGCCAGCAGGACGACCGCTACTAACTATGGCTACACCTTC.

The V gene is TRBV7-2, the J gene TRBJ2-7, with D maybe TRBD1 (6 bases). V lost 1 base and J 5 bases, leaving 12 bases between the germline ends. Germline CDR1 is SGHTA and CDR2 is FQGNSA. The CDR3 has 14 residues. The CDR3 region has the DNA TGTGCCAGCAGCTTAGGGGGGACACCTAACGAGCAGTACTTC. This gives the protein CASSLGGTPNEQYF.

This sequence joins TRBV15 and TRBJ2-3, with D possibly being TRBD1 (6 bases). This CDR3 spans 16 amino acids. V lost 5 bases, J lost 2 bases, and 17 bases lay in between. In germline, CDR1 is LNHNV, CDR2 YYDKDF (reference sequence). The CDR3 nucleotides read TGTGCCACCAGCGGCGGACAGAGAAGGTCCACAGATACGCAGTATTTT. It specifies CATSGGQRRSTDTQYF.

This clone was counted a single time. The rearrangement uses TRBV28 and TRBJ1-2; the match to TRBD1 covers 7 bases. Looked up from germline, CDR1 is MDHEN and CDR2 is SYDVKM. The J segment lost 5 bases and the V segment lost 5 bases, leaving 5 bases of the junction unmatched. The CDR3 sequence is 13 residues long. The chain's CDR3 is CASSIGTAYGYTF. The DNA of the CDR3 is TGTGCCAGCAGTATCGGGACAGCGTATGGCTACACCTTC.

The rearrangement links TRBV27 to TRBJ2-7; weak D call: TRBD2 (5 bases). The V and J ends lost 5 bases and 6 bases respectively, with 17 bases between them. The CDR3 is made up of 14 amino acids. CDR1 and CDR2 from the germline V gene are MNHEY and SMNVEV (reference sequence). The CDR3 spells CASSTGSAVSEQYF. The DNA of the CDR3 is TGTGCCAGCAGTACTGGGAGTGCGGTATCCGAGCAGTACTTC.

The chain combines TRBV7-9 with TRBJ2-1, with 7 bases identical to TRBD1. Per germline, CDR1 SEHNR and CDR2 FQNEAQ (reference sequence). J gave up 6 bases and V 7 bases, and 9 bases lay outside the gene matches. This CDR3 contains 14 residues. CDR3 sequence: CASTTGTAFNEQFF. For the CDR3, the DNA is TGTGCCAGCACCACAGGGACAGCCTTCAATGAGCAGTTCTTC. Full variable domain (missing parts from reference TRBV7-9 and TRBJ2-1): DTGVSQNPRHKITKRGQNVTFRCDPISEHNRLYWYRQTLGQGPEFLTYFQNEAQLEKSRLLSDRFSAERPKGSFSTLEIQRTEQGDSAMYLCASTTGTAFNEQFFGPGTRLTVL.

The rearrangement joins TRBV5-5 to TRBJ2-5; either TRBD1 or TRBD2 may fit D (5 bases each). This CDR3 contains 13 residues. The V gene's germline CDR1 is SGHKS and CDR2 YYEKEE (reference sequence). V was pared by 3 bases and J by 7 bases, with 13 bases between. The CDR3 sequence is CASSSTGDGTQYF. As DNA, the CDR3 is TGTGCCAGCAGCTCTACCGGGGACGGGACCCAGTACTTC. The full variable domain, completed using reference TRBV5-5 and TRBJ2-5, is DAGVTQSPTHLIKTRGQQVTLRCSPISGHKSVSWYQQVLGQGPQFIFQYYEKEERGRGNFPDRFSARQFPNYSSELNVNALLLGDSALYLCASSSTGDGTQYFGPGTRLLVL.

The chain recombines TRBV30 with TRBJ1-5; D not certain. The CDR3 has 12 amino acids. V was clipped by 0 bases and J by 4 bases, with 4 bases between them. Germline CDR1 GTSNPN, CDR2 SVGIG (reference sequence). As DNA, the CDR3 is TGTGCCTGGAGTGTACTTAATCAGCCCCAGCATTTT. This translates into CAWSVLNQPQHF.

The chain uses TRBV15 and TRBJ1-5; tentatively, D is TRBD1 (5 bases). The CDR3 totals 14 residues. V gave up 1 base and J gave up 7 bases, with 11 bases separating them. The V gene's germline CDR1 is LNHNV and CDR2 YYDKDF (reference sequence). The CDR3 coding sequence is TGTGCCACCAGCAGAGGGGGGGGTAGACAGCCCCAGCATTTT. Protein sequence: CATSRGGGRQPQHF.

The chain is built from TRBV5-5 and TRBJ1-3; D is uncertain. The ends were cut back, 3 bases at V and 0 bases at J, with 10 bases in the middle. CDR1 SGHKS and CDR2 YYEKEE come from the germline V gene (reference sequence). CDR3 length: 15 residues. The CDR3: CASSSDGSSGNTIYF. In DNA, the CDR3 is TGTGCCAGCAGCTCGGACGGAAGCTCTGGAAACACCATATATTTT.

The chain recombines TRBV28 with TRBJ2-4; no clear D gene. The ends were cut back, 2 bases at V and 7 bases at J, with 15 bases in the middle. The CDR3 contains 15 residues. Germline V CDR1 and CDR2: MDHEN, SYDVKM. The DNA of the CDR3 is TGTGCCAGCAGTTTAATTTGGCAGGAAGATAACATTCAGTACTTC. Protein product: CASSLIWQEDNIQYF.

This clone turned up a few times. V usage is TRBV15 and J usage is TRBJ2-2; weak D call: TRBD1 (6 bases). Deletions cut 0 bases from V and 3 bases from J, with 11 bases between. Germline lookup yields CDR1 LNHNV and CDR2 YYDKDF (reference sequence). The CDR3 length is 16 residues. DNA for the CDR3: TGTGCCACCAGCAGAGATCAGGGGCGGGACACCGGGGAGCTGTTTTTT. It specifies CATSRDQGRDTGELFF.

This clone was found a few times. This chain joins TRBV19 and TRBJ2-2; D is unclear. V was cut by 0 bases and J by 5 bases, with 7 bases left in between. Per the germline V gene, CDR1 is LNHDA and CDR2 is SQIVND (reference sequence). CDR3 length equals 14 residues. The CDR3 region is CASSIDAPTGELFF. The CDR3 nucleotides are TGTGCCAGTAGTATAGATGCGCCGACCGGGGAGCTGTTTTTT.

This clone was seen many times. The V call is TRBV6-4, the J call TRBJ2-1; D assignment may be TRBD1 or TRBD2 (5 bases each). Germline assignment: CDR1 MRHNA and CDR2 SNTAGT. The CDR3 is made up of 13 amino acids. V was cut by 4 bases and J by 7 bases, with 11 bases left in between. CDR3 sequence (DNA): TGTGCCAGCAGTGCAGGGAGTGAAAATGAGCAGTTCTTC. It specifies CASSAGSENEQFF.

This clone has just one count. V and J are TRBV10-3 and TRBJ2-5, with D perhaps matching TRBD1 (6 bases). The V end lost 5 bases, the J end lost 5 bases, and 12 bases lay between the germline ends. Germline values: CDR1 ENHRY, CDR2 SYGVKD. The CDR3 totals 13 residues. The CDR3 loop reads CAISSQGEETQYF. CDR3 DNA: TGTGCCATCAGTTCACAGGGAGAGGAGACCCAGTACTTC.

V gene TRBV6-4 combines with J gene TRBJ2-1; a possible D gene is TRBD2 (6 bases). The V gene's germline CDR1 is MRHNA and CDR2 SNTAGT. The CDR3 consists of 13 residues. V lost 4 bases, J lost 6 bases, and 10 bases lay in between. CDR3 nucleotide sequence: TGTGCCAGCAGTGTAACGACTAGCAATGAGCAGTTCTTC. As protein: CASSVTTSNEQFF.